The 31 T cell receptor beta chains reported below all come from one sample, sequenced in a study of T cell changes during pregnancy in multiple sclerosis. Method: immunoSEQ multiplex PCR; TCRdb's copy keeps in-frame clones and lacks some. This sample has roughly 60,000 clones, with 91% found just once. The sequenced sample was peripheral blood, obtained before pregnancy. The receptors originated from a female donor with multiple sclerosis, enrolled in a pregnancy study.

This chain joins TRBV2 and TRBJ2-1; 7 bases align to TRBD1. CDR1 and CDR2 from the germline V gene are SNHLY and FYNNEI. V gave up 8 bases and J gave up 15 bases; unmatched junction bases: 19. The CDR3 totals 14 residues. DNA of the CDR3: TGTGCCAGCGACCGGGACAGTGACCCTGACCGACGGTTCTTC. Translated, it gives CASDRDSDPDRRFF.

The chain uses TRBV5-6 and TRBJ1-6; possible D gene TRBD1, 5 bases. The CDR3 consists of 18 residues. Per germline, CDR1 SGHDT and CDR2 YYEEEE. Trimming pared 1 base from V and 8 bases from J, leaving 22 bases between. This CDR3 reads CASSLLLLSGTEDSPLHF. The DNA for the CDR3 is TGTGCCAGCAGCTTGTTACTCCTTTCCGGGACTGAGGATTCACCCCTCCACTTT.

This clone has a single count. The chain combines TRBV7-2 with TRBJ2-7, with TRBD1 matching over 10 bases. CDR3 length: 15 amino acids. J lost 6 bases, V lost 3 bases, and 8 bases had no gene match. In germline, CDR1 is SGHTA, CDR2 FQGNSA. CDR3 loop: CASSFSTGQGSEQYF. As DNA, the CDR3 is TGTGCCAGCAGCTTCTCAACGGGACAGGGGAGCGAGCAGTACTTC.

The V and J genes are TRBV19 and TRBJ1-4; D remains ambiguous. The V and J ends lost 3 bases and 0 bases respectively, with 8 bases between them. The CDR3 totals 15 residues. Germline V CDR1 and CDR2: LNHDA, SQIVND (reference sequence). The CDR3 reads CASSIDAATNEKLFF. CDR3 DNA: TGTGCCAGTAGTATTGACGCGGCAACTAATGAAAAACTGTTTTTT.

In nucleotides, the CDR3 is TGTGCCAGCAGCCAAGGGGACAGGGATAACGAGCAGTACTTC. This gives the protein CASSQGDRDNEQYF. The V and J genes are TRBV4-2 and TRBJ2-7, with 9 nucleotides matching TRBD1. The length of the CDR3 is 14 residues. V was clipped by 1 base and J by 5 bases; unmatched bases: 3. In germline, CDR1 is LGHNA, CDR2 YNFKEQ.

This chain links TRBV18 with TRBJ1-1; no clear D gene. This CDR3 comprises 16 residues. Germline V gene lookup returns CDR1 KGHSH and CDR2 LQKENI. V was pared by 6 bases and J by 2 bases, with 19 bases between. The CDR3 region is CASSLGPNGYNTEAFF. In DNA, the CDR3 is TGTGCCAGCTCGCTGGGTCCAAACGGGTATAACACTGAAGCTTTCTTT.

The V gene is TRBV7-9, the J gene TRBJ2-1; a weak D match, TRBD2 (6 bases). Germline CDR1 reads SEHNR; CDR2 reads FQNEAQ (reference sequence). The CDR3 is made up of 17 amino acids. Trimming took off 4 bases at V and 6 bases at J, with 22 bases between the two ends. For the CDR3, the DNA is TGTGCCAGCAGCTCCCTCCCGACTAGGGCCCCTGTCAATGAGCAGTTCTTC. Translation: CASSSLPTRAPVNEQFF.

V usage is TRBV29-1 and J usage is TRBJ2-7; D remains ambiguous. Germline V gene sequence: CDR1 SQVTM, CDR2 ANQGSEA. The CDR3 is made up of 13 amino acids. The V and J ends lost 6 bases and 3 bases respectively, with 15 bases between them. The CDR3 sequence is CSVADTIHYEQYF. The CDR3, as DNA: TGCAGCGTAGCTGACACAATCCACTACGAGCAGTACTTC.

The V gene is TRBV5-4, the J gene TRBJ1-2, with TRBD1 matching over 9 bases. After removal of 5 bases from V and 4 bases from J, the junction contained 9 bases not matched to a gene. The germline V gene encodes CDR1 SGHNT and CDR2 YYREEE (reference sequence). CDR3 length equals 15 residues. The CDR3 sequence is CASRRTGTGIYGYTF. For the CDR3, the DNA is TGTGCCAGCAGAAGAACCGGGACAGGGATCTATGGCTACACCTTC.

V is TRBV5-6 and J is TRBJ1-3; 9 bases are a match to TRBD1. V trimming: 2 bases; J trimming: 0 bases; junction bases outside the gene matches: 12. CDR1 is SGHDT and CDR2 is YYEEEE in the germline V gene. CDR3 length: 19 residues. In nucleotides, the CDR3 is TGTGCCAGCAGCTTCCGGGACAGGGTCCTCCTAAGCTCTGGAAACACCATATATTTT. Residues: CASSFRDRVLLSSGNTIYF.

This chain uses TRBV19 with TRBJ2-2, with D possibly TRBD1 on 5 matching bases. CDR1 is LNHDA and CDR2 is SQIVND in the germline V gene (reference sequence). The CDR3 runs 13 residues. With 6 bases removed from V and 5 bases from J, the gap between germline ends came to 10 bases. CDR3 in DNA: TGTGCCAGTAGCGGAAGGGGAACCGGGGAGCTGTTTTTT. Translated, it gives CASSGRGTGELFF.

The V gene is TRBV5-6, the J gene TRBJ1-2; possible D gene TRBD1, 6 bases. This CDR3 is built from 14 residues. Germline V gene sequence: CDR1 SGHDT, CDR2 YYEEEE. V lost 0 bases, J lost 5 bases, and 11 bases lay in between. CDR3 sequence: CASSLVRGAYGYTF. The CDR3 DNA reads TGTGCCAGCAGCTTGGTCAGGGGAGCATATGGCTACACCTTC. The full variable domain, in which reference TRBV5-6 and TRBJ1-2 provide the parts outside the CDR3, is DAGVTQSPTHLIKTRGQQVTLRCSPKSGHDTVSWYQQALGQGPQFIFQYYEEEERQRGNFPDRFSGHQFPNYSSELNVNALLLGDSALYLCASSLVRGAYGYTFGSGTRLTVV.

The chain combines TRBV10-3 with TRBJ1-4; D is unresolved. The CDR3 is 12 residues long. Germline V gene sequence: CDR1 ENHRY, CDR2 SYGVKD. Trimming left V 5 bases short and J 5 bases short, with 6 bases between. For the CDR3, the DNA is TGTGCCATCAGTCAAGAGAATGAAAAACTGTTTTTT. This codes for CAISQENEKLFF.

The gene calls are TRBV6-6 and TRBJ2-3; D may be TRBD2 (5 bases). Trimming took 2 bases from V and 6 from J, leaving 12 bases between them. The germline V gene has CDR1 MNHNY and CDR2 SVGAGI (reference sequence). The CDR3 consists of 14 residues. CDR3 protein: CASSYRLASDTQYF. CDR3 DNA: TGTGCCAGCAGTTACCGTCTAGCATCGGATACGCAGTATTTT.

The genes are TRBV9 and TRBJ1-2, with unresolved D. The germline CDR1 and CDR2 sequences are SGDLS and YYNGEE. This CDR3 region has 12 residues. V was pared by 3 bases and J by 10 bases, with 13 bases between. The CDR3 sequence: CASSATPSLYTF. DNA of the CDR3: TGTGCCAGCAGCGCCACCCCTAGCCTCTACACCTTC. Full variable domain (missing parts from reference TRBV9 and TRBJ1-2): DSGVTQTPKHLITATGQRVTLRCSPRSGDLSVYWYQQSLDQGLQFLIQYYNGEERAKGNILERFSAQQFPDLHSELNLSSLELGDSALYFCASSATPSLYTFGSGTRLTVV.

The chain recombines TRBV9 with TRBJ1-5; perhaps TRBD1 as D (6 bases). Looked up from germline, CDR1 is SGDLS and CDR2 is YYNGEE. Trimming removed 10 bases from V and 1 base from J, with 15 bases in between. The CDR3 is made up of 14 amino acids. This chain's CDR3 is CAGTQGQSNQPQHF. For the CDR3, the DNA is TGTGCCGGCACGCAGGGGCAGAGCAATCAGCCCCAGCATTTT.

The gene calls are TRBV5-8 and TRBJ2-1; 11 positions agree with TRBD2. The CDR3 has 16 residues. V shed 0 bases, J shed 3 bases, and the junction held 2 bases outside the gene matches. Germline loops: CDR1 SGHTS, CDR2 YDEGEE. Written as DNA, the CDR3 is TGTGCCAGCAGCTTGGGACTAGCGGGGTACTACAATGAGCAGTTCTTC. It specifies CASSLGLAGYYNEQFF.

The J gene is TRBJ1-3, the V gene TRBV18; 7 bases are a match to TRBD1. CDR3 length: 16 amino acids. The germline V gene has CDR1 KGHSH and CDR2 LQKENI. The junction had 9 bases not matched to a gene; V was cut back by 6 bases and J by 1 base. The DNA for the CDR3 is TGTGCCAGCTCGGAACAGGGGAAGAGGTCTGGAAACACCATATATTTT. Amino acids: CASSEQGKRSGNTIYF.

This rearrangement joins TRBV5-1 to TRBJ2-5, with 11 bases fitting TRBD2. There are 15 residues in the CDR3. J was trimmed by 3 bases and V by 2 bases; bases with no gene match: 3. Germline V CDR1 and CDR2: SGHRS, YFSETQ. For the CDR3, the DNA is TGCGCCAGCAGCTTCTTGACTAGCGGGGAAGAGACCCAGTACTTC. Encoded protein: CASSFLTSGEETQYF.

V gene TRBV7-6 combines with J gene TRBJ1-5, with D unresolved. Germline V gene sequence: CDR1 SGHVS, CDR2 FNYEAQ. The ends were cut back, 3 bases at V and 5 bases at J, with 14 bases in the middle. The CDR3 runs to 15 residues. The CDR3 nucleotides read TGTGCCAGCAGCTTGGAAGGAAGTCAGGATCAGCCCCAGCATTTT. Encoded protein: CASSLEGSQDQPQHF.

The chain has TRBV4-3 and TRBJ1-1; 9 bases agree with TRBD1. V was clipped by 0 bases and J by 2 bases; unmatched bases: 4. Germline-derived CDR1 and CDR2 are LGHNA and YSLEER. This CDR3 is built from 16 residues. CDR3 sequence reads: CASSQDPGQGNTEAFF. CDR3 DNA sequence: TGCGCCAGCAGCCAAGACCCGGGACAGGGCAACACTGAAGCTTTCTTT.

The chain recombines TRBV19 with TRBJ2-4, with 10 bases fitting TRBD1. Trimming took 10 bases from V and 0 from J; bases not matched to a gene: 15. Looked up from germline, CDR1 is LNHDA and CDR2 is SQIVND (reference sequence). This CDR3 comprises 18 residues. CDR3 loop: CATSPGTGALLAKNIQYF. CDR3 DNA sequence: TGTGCCACCTCACCCGGGACAGGGGCCCTTCTAGCCAAAAACATTCAGTACTTC.

This chain links TRBV15 with TRBJ2-6; D gene uncertain. The CDR3 length is 18 residues. Germline V gene sequence: CDR1 LNHNV, CDR2 YYDKDF (reference sequence). V was cut by 3 bases and J by 0 bases, with 15 bases left in between. CDR3 sequence reads: CATSSSLGLGSGANVLTF. The DNA for the CDR3 is TGTGCCACCAGCAGCTCCCTCGGGTTGGGCTCTGGGGCCAACGTCCTGACTTTC.

The J gene is TRBJ2-1, the V gene TRBV7-9, with TRBD2 matching over 12 bases. CDR3 length: 19 amino acids. Germline V gene data show CDR1 as SEHNR and CDR2 as FQNEAQ (reference sequence). Germline trimming cut 4 bases from V and 0 bases from J; bases unmatched to any gene: 10. DNA of the CDR3: TGTGCCAGCAGCTATCCGCTAGCGGGGGGGCCTAGCTCCTACAATGAGCAGTTCTTC. Protein sequence: CASSYPLAGGPSSYNEQFF. The full variable domain, rest sourced from reference TRBV7-9 and TRBJ2-1, is DTGVSQNPRHKITKRGQNVTFRCDPISEHNRLYWYRQTLGQGPEFLTYFQNEAQLEKSRLLSDRFSAERPKGSFSTLEIQRTEQGDSAMYLCASSYPLAGGPSSYNEQFFGPGTRLTVL.

This rearrangement joins TRBV4-2 to TRBJ1-2, with D possibly being TRBD1 (6 bases). Trimming left V 0 bases short and J 5 bases short, with 13 bases between. The CDR3 spans 15 residues. The germline V gene has CDR1 LGHNA and CDR2 YNFKEQ. In nucleotides, the CDR3 is TGTGCCAGCAGCCAAGAAGGAGGGGGAGGGTATGGCTACACCTTC. This sequence encodes CASSQEGGGGYGYTF.

The rearrangement links TRBV19 to TRBJ1-1, with 11 bases matching TRBD1. In germline, CDR1 is LNHDA, CDR2 SQIVND (reference sequence). The CDR3 runs to 12 residues. J gave up 11 bases and V 5 bases, and 4 bases lay outside the gene matches. The CDR3 DNA follows: TGTGCCAGTAGTGGACAGGGGGCAGGGGCTTTCTTT. It specifies CASSGQGAGAFF.

The V gene is TRBV12-5, the J gene TRBJ1-5, with TRBD1 as a possible D gene (6 bases). Germline loops: CDR1 LGHNT, CDR2 FRNRAP. The CDR3 is made up of 13 amino acids. Trimming took off 3 bases at V and 8 bases at J, with 11 bases between the two ends. CDR3 DNA: TGTGCTAGTGGTTTTGGGGGCTATGAGCCCCAGCATTTT. Translating gives CASGFGGYEPQHF.

This rearrangement joins TRBV4-3 to TRBJ1-6, with 12 bases aligning to TRBD1. CDR1 and CDR2 from the germline V gene are LGHNA and YSLEER. The J segment lost 15 bases and the V segment lost 4 bases, leaving 7 bases of the junction unmatched. This CDR3 contains 14 residues. CDR3 sequence (DNA): TGCGCCAGCAGCCCCGGGACAGGGGGCGGGGACCTCCACTTT. As protein: CASSPGTGGGDLHF.

The chain has TRBV19 and TRBJ2-1; TRBD2 matches 11 bases. Germline CDR1 is LNHDA and CDR2 is SQIVND (reference sequence). V was clipped by 4 bases and J by 4 bases; unmatched bases: 9. This CDR3 is built from 17 residues. For the CDR3, the DNA is TGTGCCAGTAGTACGTCACTAGCGGGGGAGCGATACAATGAGCAGTTCTTC. This encodes CASSTSLAGERYNEQFF.

The chain joins TRBV5-5 to TRBJ1-1, with 9 positions matching TRBD1. The CDR3 length is 16 residues. The V gene end was trimmed by 4 bases and the J gene end by 2 bases; junction bases not matched to a gene: 9. Germline V gives CDR1 SGHKS, CDR2 YYEKEE (reference sequence). The CDR3 region has the DNA TGTGCCAGCAGCCGACTTCCGACAGGGGGAAACACTGAAGCTTTCTTT. Protein: CASSRLPTGGNTEAFF.

This chain uses TRBV5-5 with TRBJ1-5; 7 bases agree with TRBD1. The CDR3 is 16 residues long. Trimming at V came to 0 bases and at J to 2 bases, leaving 5 bases not matched to a gene. Germline V gene lookup returns CDR1 SGHKS and CDR2 YYEKEE (reference sequence). The DNA for the CDR3 is TGTGCCAGCAGCTTGGCTCATACAGGGGGCAATCAGCCCCAGCATTTT. As protein: CASSLAHTGGNQPQHF.